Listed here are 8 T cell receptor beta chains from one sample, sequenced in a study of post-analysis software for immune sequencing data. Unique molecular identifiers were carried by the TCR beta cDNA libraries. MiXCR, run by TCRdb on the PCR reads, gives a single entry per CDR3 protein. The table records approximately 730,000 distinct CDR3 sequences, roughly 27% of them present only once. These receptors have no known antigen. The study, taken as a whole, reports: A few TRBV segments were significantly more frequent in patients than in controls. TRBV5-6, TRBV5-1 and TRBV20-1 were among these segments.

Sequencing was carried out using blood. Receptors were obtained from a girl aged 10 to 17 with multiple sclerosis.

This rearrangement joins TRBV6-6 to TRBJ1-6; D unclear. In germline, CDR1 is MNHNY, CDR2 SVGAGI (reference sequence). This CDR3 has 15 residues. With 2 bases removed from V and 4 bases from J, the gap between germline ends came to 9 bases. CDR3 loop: CASSYSPEYNSPLHF. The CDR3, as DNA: TGTGCCAGCAGTTACAGCCCAGAATATAATTCACCCCTCCACTTT.

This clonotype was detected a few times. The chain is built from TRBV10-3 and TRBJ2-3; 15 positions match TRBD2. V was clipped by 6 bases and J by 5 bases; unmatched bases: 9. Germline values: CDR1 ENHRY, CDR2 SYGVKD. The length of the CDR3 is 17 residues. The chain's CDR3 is CAISSGLAGGRGDTQYF. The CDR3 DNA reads TGTGCCATCAGCTCCGGACTAGCGGGGGGGCGAGGAGATACGCAGTATTTT.

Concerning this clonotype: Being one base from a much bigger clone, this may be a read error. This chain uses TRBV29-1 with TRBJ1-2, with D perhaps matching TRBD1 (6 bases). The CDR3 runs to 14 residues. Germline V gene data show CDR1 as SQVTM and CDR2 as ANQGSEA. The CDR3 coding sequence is TGCAGCGTTGAAGGGAACCCCAGGGGCTATGACTACACCTTC. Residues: CSVEGNPRGYDYTF.

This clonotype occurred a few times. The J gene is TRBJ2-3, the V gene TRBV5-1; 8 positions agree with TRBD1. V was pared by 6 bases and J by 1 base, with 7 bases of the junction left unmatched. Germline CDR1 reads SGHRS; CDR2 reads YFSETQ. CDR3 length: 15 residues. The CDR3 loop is CASIIGQGRTDTQYF. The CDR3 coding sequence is TGCGCCAGCATCATAGGACAGGGCCGCACAGATACGCAGTATTTT.

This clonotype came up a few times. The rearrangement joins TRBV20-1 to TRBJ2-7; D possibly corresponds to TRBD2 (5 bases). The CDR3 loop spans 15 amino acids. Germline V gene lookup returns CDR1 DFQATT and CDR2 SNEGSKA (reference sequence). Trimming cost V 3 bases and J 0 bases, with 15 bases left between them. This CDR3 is CSASEGPDLSYEQYF. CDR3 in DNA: TGCAGTGCTAGCGAGGGCCCTGACCTCTCCTACGAGCAGTACTTC.

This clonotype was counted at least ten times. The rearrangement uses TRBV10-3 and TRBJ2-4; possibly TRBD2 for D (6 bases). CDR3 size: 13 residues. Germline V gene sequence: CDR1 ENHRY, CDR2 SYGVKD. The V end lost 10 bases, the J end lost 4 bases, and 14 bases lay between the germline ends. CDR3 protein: CASRGTEKNIQYF. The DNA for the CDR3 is TGTGCCAGCCGCGGGACCGAGAAAAACATTCAGTACTTC.

CDR3 DNA: TGTGCCATCACGGAGGCCCTAGCGGGAGTTAATGAGCAGTTCTTC. Amino acid sequence: CAITEALAGVNEQFF. The gene calls are TRBV10-3 and TRBJ2-1, with 10 bases that match TRBD2. The V gene's germline CDR1 is ENHRY and CDR2 SYGVKD. The CDR3 totals 15 residues. J was trimmed by 7 bases and V by 7 bases; bases with no gene match: 10.

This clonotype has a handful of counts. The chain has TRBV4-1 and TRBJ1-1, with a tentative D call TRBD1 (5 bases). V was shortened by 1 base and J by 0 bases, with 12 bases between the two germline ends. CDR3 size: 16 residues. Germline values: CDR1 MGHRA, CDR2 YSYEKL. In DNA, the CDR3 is TGCGCCAGCAGCCAAGCCGGCGGGGCGATGAACACTGAAGCTTTCTTT. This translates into CASSQAGGAMNTEAFF.